The entry below describes one T cell receptor (beta chain). The data were obtained in a study of T cells in Graves' hyperthyroidism and ophthalmopathy. Researchers took RNA transcripts and amplified the TCR beta CDR3 regions from them. The HTBI primer set was used in a first-round RT-PCR of the TCR CDR3. TCRdb reanalysed the multiplex PCR reads using MiXCR and keeps one entry per CDR3 protein. The sample holds 250,000 to 400,000 distinct CDR3 sequences, roughly 15% seen once. Germline V gene lookup returns CDR1 SGHAT and CDR2 FQNNGV. The CDR3 totals 13 residues. V lost 4 bases, J lost 11 bases, and 12 bases lay in between.

The sample comprised blood. The TCR comes from a middle-aged woman with Graves' ophthalmopathy. The chain recombines TRBV11-2 with TRBJ1-6; D not resolved. CDR3 DNA sequence: TGTGCCAGCAGCTCCCGGGAAGGGACACCCCTCCACTTT. Protein product: CASSSREGTPLHF.